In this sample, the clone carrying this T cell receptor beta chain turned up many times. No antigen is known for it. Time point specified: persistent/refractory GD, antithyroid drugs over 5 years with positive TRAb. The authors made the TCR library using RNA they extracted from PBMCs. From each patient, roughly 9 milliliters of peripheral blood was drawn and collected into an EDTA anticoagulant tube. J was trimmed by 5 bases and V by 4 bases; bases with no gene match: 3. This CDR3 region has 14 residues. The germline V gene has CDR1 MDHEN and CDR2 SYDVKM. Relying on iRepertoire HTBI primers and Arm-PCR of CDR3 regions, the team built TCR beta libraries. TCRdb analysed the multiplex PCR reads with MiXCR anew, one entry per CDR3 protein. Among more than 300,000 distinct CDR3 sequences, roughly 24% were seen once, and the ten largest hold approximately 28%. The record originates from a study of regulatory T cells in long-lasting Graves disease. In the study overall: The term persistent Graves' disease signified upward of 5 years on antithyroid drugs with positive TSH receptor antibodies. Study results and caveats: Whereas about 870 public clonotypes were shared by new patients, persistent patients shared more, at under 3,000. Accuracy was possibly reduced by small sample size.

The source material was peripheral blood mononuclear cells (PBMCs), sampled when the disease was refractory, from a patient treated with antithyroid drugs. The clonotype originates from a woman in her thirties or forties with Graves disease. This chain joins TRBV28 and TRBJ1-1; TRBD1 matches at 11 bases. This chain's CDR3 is CASSWDRGRTEAFF. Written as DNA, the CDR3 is TGTGCCAGCAGTTGGGACAGGGGGAGAACTGAAGCTTTCTTT.